These T cell receptor beta chains were read from a single sample in a study of blood T cell repertoires in COVID-19. Measured with immunoSEQ multiplex PCR; TCRdb has only the in-frame clones, and not every one. Of 50,000 to 60,000 clones detected, around nine tenths appear once; the ten largest clones hold about 8.9%. Sequenced input: peripheral blood. The origin of the receptors is a woman of 80 years or more with acute or convalescent COVID-19. CDR3s include the opening cysteine and the closing phenylalanine or tryptophan. The order of the fields is D gene, clone size, J gene, V gene, CDR3 protein, CDR3 DNA. The D gene is left open where the match is weak. Size is omitted from some rows. Given values are once, few, many or a class for expanded clones.

>.|.|TRBJ1-5|TRBV7-2
CASSPDSPGQPQHF
TGTGCCAGCAGCCCAGACAGCCCCGGTCAGCCCCAGCATTTT
>TRBD2|.|TRBJ2-7|TRBV5-1
CASSLGGLAGLDEQYF
TGCGCCAGCAGCTTGGGGGGACTAGCGGGATTGGACGAGCAGTACTTC
>.|.|TRBJ1-1|TRBV3-1/TRBV3-2
CASTGQGGTEAFF
TGTGCCAGCACCGGGCAGGGAGGAACTGAAGCTTTCTTT
>.|.|TRBJ1-2|TRBV18
CASSHDGDPSGYTF
TGTGCCAGCTCACATGACGGGGATCCGTCTGGCTACACCTTC
>.|.|TRBJ2-3|TRBV5-1
CASSLEQTTDTQYF
TGCGCCAGCAGCTTGGAGCAAACGACAGATACGCAGTATTTT
>TRBD1|.|TRBJ1-1|TRBV9
CASSVGQQGAGKNTEAFF
TGTGCCAGCAGCGTTGGCCAACAGGGGGCGGGGAAGAACACTGAAGCTTTCTTT
>TRBD1|.|TRBJ1-2|TRBV7-9
CASRPGPGTDYGYTF
TGTGCCAGCAGACCCGGCCCCGGGACAGACTATGGCTACACCTTC
>TRBD1|.|TRBJ1-2|TRBV6-1
CASHTRQGARSGYTF
TGTGCCAGCCATACCCGACAGGGGGCTCGTTCTGGCTACACCTTC
>.|.|TRBJ2-7|TRBV2
CASNAGSGSYEQYF
TGTGCCAGTAACGCGGGATCCGGATCCTACGAGCAGTACTTC
>.|.|TRBJ2-3|TRBV7-3
CASSLNGGRVPDTQYF
TGTGCCAGCAGCTTAAACGGAGGCCGTGTCCCGGATACGCAGTATTTT
>.|.|TRBJ1-1|TRBV7-9
CASSLSPRARGAEAFF
TGTGCCAGCAGCTTGAGCCCCAGGGCGCGCGGGGCTGAAGCTTTCTTT
>TRBD1|.|TRBJ1-2|TRBV19
CASRSDRGRGYTF
TGTGCCAGTAGATCGGACAGGGGTCGCGGCTACACCTTC
>TRBD2|.|TRBJ2-7|TRBV7-9
CASSLRALAGGREQYF
TGTGCCAGCAGCTTAAGGGCGCTAGCGGGAGGCCGGGAGCAGTACTTC
>.|few|TRBJ1-4|TRBV29-1
CSFRDNEKLFF
TGCAGCTTTCGAGATAATGAAAAACTGTTTTTT
>TRBD2|.|TRBJ2-1|TRBV24-1
CATRGGEGYNEQFF
TGTGCCACCAGAGGCGGGGAGGGATACAATGAGCAGTTCTTC
>TRBD1|.|TRBJ1-1|TRBV6-5
CASSTDRGSAEAFF
TGTGCCAGCAGTACGGACAGGGGGTCCGCTGAAGCTTTCTTT
>TRBD1|.|TRBJ1-1|TRBV6-2/TRBV6-3
CASSSRQGNTEAFF
TGTGCCAGCAGTTCGAGACAGGGGAACACTGAAGCTTTCTTT
>.|.|TRBJ2-2|TRBV6-5
CASSYPRGREAGELFF
TGTGCCAGCAGTTACCCTCGGGGGAGAGAAGCCGGGGAGCTGTTTTTT
>.|.|TRBJ1-2|TRBV4-3
CASSQDGQPSGGYTF
TGCGCCAGCAGCCAAGATGGGCAGCCGTCCGGTGGCTACACCTTC
>TRBD1|.|TRBJ2-7|TRBV6-5
CASSYRGQGNYEQYF
TGTGCCAGCAGTTACCGCGGACAGGGTAATTACGAGCAGTACTTC
>.|.|TRBJ2-5|TRBV3-1/TRBV3-2
CASSQEILKETQYF
TGTGCCAGCAGCCAAGAAATCCTTAAAGAGACCCAGTACTTC
>.|.|TRBJ1-5|TRBV27
CASRINGGASSQHF
TGTGCCAGCAGAATTAATGGGGGGGCGTCGTCCCAGCATTTT
>TRBD2|.|TRBJ2-3|TRBV5-1
CASSSGTSGSTDTQYF
TGCGCCAGCAGCTCTGGGACTAGCGGCAGCACAGATACGCAGTATTTT
>.|.|TRBJ1-2|TRBV11-3
CASSLASGASNYGYTF
TGTGCCAGCAGCTTAGCGTCAGGGGCCTCTAACTATGGCTACACCTTC